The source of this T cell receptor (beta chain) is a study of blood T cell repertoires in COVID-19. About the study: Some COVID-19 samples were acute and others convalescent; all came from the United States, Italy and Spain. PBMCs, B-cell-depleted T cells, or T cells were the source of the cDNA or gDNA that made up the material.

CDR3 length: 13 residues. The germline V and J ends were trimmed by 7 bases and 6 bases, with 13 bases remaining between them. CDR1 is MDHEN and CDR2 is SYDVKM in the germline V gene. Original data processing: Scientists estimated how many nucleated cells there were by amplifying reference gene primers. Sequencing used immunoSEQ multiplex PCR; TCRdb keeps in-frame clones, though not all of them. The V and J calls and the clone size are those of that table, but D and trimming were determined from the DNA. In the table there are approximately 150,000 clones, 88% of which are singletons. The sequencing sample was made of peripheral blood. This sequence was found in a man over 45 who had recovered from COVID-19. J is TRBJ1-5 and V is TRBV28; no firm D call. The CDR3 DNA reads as TGTGCCAGCACACTACCTGTAGGTCAGCCCCAGCATTTT. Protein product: CASTLPVGQPQHF. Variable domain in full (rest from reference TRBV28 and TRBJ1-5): DVKVTQSSRYLVKRTGEKVFLECVQDMDHENMFWYRQDPGLGLRLIYFSYDVKMKEKGDIPEGYSVSREKKERFSLILESASTNQTSMYLCASTLPVGQPQHFGDGTRLSIL.